What follows are 26 T cell receptor beta chains derived from one specimen sequenced in a study of T cells in Graves' hyperthyroidism and ophthalmopathy (dated by TCRdb to the late 2010s). The protocol used for the library was multiplex PCR. Data came from an Illumina HiSeq 2000. The TCR beta CDR3 regions were amplified from RNA transcripts. A first-round RT-PCR of the TCR CDR3 used the HTBI primer set with the Qiagen OneStep RT-PCR kit. TCRdb passed the public sequencing reads through fastp at Q25 and MiXCR, retaining productive beta sequences. Rows matching on CDR3 protein sequence are summarized as one entry with the most common DNA and genes. A total of hundreds of thousands of distinct CDR3 sequences appear in this sample, 38% of them only once. 8% to 9% of the sample comes from the top ten. The material sequenced was blood. Source of these receptors: a man younger than 30 with Graves' hyperthyroidism.

The rearrangement uses TRBV6-5 and TRBJ2-7, with TRBD2 identical over 12 bases. The CDR3 length is 15 residues. CDR1 MNHEY and CDR2 SVGAGI come from the germline V gene. The ends lost 7 bases at V and 0 bases at J; junction bases unmatched: 4. The chain's CDR3 is CASTWTSGASYEQYF. The CDR3 region has the DNA TGTGCCAGCACCTGGACTAGCGGGGCCTCCTACGAGCAGTACTTC.

This clonotype was recorded many times. CDR3 sequence: CASFGSAGYTF. CDR3 nucleotides: TGTGCCAGCTTCGGGAGTGCTGGCTACACCTTC. This chain uses TRBV7-8 with TRBJ1-2; no reliable D call. Germline CDR1 and CDR2: SGHVS and FQNEAQ. V was shortened by 8 bases and J by 7 bases, with 11 bases between the two germline ends. There are 11 residues in the CDR3.

About this clonotype: This may arise from a read error, as a much more abundant clone is one base away. The V gene is TRBV2, the J gene TRBJ2-5; D call uncertain. Per germline, CDR1 SNHLY and CDR2 FYNNEI. This CDR3 spans 12 amino acids. With 4 bases removed from V and 4 bases from J, the gap between germline ends came to 7 bases. CDR3 in DNA: TGTGCCAGCAGTGGAGCGTTAGAGACCCAGTACTTC. This translates into CASSGALETQYF.

The V call is TRBV25-1, the J call TRBJ2-5; TRBD2 matches at 8 bases. Germline CDR1 MGHDK, CDR2 SYGVNS. J gave up 5 bases and V 5 bases, and 7 bases lay outside the gene matches. The CDR3 has 14 amino acids. In DNA, the CDR3 is TGTGCCAGCAGTCACGGGGGGGCGGGGGAGACCCAGTACTTC. It yields the protein CASSHGGAGETQYF.

A note on this clonotype: The germline gene is not matched at one end of the junction; a read error may be the cause. This chain joins TRBV19 and TRBJ2-6; D may correspond to TRBD1 or TRBD2 (6 bases each). The CDR3 consists of 14 residues. Germline lookup yields CDR1 LNHDA and CDR2 SQIVND (reference sequence). The CDR3 coding sequence is TGTGCCAGTAGTACGGGCCTTCCGGGGGACACTGAAGCTTTC. Translation: CASSTGLPGDTEAF.

The chain is built from TRBV29-1 and TRBJ2-1; D unresolved. Germline CDR1 SQVTM, CDR2 ANQGSEA. V was shortened by 2 bases and J by 8 bases, with 13 bases between the two germline ends. The CDR3 runs to 13 residues. CDR3 nucleotide sequence: TGCAGCGTTGAAAGGTCGAGGTTCGATGAGCAGTTCTTC. It specifies CSVERSRFDEQFF.

The rearrangement uses TRBV7-2 and TRBJ2-3; the D is unclear. V lost 4 bases to trimming and J lost 3 bases, with 5 bases between them. This CDR3 has 12 residues. Germline CDR1 SGHTA, CDR2 FQGNSA. CDR3: CASSSMTDTQYF. CDR3 sequence (DNA): TGTGCCAGCAGCTCTATGACAGATACGCAGTATTTT.

A word on this clonotype: Compared with germline, one end of the junction differs, possibly owing to a read error. This chain links TRBV7-9 with TRBJ1-1, with 7 bases that match TRBD1. CDR3 size: 13 residues. Germline CDR1 SEHNR, CDR2 FQNEAQ (reference sequence). This chain's CDR3 is CASSRQGYAEALF. In DNA form, the CDR3 reads TGTGCCAGCAGCCGACAGGGTTACGCTGAAGCTCTCTTT.

A single count supports this clonotype. V and J are TRBV7-9 and TRBJ2-5, with TRBD2 matching over 7 bases. CDR1 is SEHNR, CDR2 FQNEAQ, per germline (reference sequence). The CDR3 length is 14 residues. J lost 2 bases, V lost 5 bases, and 5 bases had no gene match. The CDR3 nucleotides read TGTGCCAGCAGCGCAGGGAGGGGACAAGAGACCCAGTACTTC. This sequence encodes CASSAGRGQETQYF.

Turning to this clonotype: The junction does not match germline at one end; this may be a read error. The rearrangement joins TRBV2 to TRBJ2-2; D uncertain. The CDR3 covers 16 residues. Germline V CDR1 and CDR2: SNHLY, FYNNEI. The CDR3 is CASSRSRVSNTGELFF. The CDR3 DNA sequence: TGTGCCAGCAGCCGATCTAGAGTATCAAACACCGGAGAGCTGTTTTTT. Supplemented by reference TRBV2 and TRBJ2-2, the full variable domain reads EPEVTQTPSHQVTQMGQEVILRCVPISNHLYFYWYRQILGQKVEFLVSFYNNEISEKSEIFDDQFSVERPDGSNFTLKIRSTKLEDSAMYFCASSRSRVSNTGELFFGEGSRLTVL.

In its sample, this clonotype was seen a few times. The rearrangement joins TRBV11-2 to TRBJ1-1; TRBD1 is a possible D gene (6 bases). Germline V gene data show CDR1 as SGHAT and CDR2 as FQNNGV. V lost 7 bases, J lost 4 bases, and 16 bases lay in between. The CDR3 totals 14 residues. The CDR3 coding sequence is TGTGCCAGCACCTCCAGGAGGGGGGCCACTGAAGCTTTCTTT. Protein sequence: CASTSRRGATEAFF.

This clonotype was observed many times. The chain joins TRBV29-1 to TRBJ1-2, with D unclear. The germline V gene has CDR1 SQVTM and CDR2 ANQGSEA. V dropped 2 bases and J dropped 4 bases, with 11 bases sitting between them. CDR3 length: 13 residues. CDR3 sequence (DNA): TGCAGCGTTGAAAGGGATTCTGGCTATGGCTACACCTTC. Protein sequence: CSVERDSGYGYTF.

Ten or more counts support this clonotype. The chain links TRBV7-2 to TRBJ1-2; possibly TRBD1 for D (5 bases). In germline, CDR1 is SGHTA, CDR2 FQGNSA. The CDR3 has 16 amino acids. V lost 3 bases, J lost 7 bases, and 21 bases lay in between. The DNA of the CDR3 is TGTGCCAGCAGCTTGGTGTCGGCAGGGAAAACGGGTGGCTACACCTTC. This translates into CASSLVSAGKTGGYTF.

The chain couples TRBV29-1 to TRBJ2-3; unclear D gene. Trimming removed 4 bases at V and 1 base at J, with 12 bases between. There are 14 residues in the CDR3. The germline gives CDR1 SQVTM, CDR2 ANQGSEA. The CDR3 reads CSVGWMTGTDTQYF. CDR3 nucleotides: TGCAGCGTTGGGTGGATGACGGGCACAGATACGCAGTATTTT.

In regard to this clonotype: A read error is possible here, since a much larger clone lies one base away. The chain recombines TRBV6-2 or TRBV6-3 with TRBJ2-7; D remains unclear. The CDR3 length is 11 residues. The germline V gene encodes CDR1 MNHEY and CDR2 SVGEGT. The CDR3 sequence is CAISNRYEQYF. CDR3 nucleotide sequence: TGTGCCATCAGTAACCGCTACGAGCAGTACTTC.

This chain uses TRBV7-2 with TRBJ2-7; TRBD2 aligns across 8 bases. V was pared by 3 bases and J by 7 bases, with 14 bases of the junction left unmatched. CDR1 SGHTA and CDR2 FQGNSA come from the germline V gene. This CDR3 contains 16 residues. The CDR3, as DNA: TGTGCCAGCAGCTTTACTTCGCGGGGGGTCTCCTTAGAGCAGTACTTC. It translates to CASSFTSRGVSLEQYF. The whole variable domain, remainder taken from reference TRBV7-2 and TRBJ2-7, is GAGVSQSPSNKVTEKGKDVELRCDPISGHTALYWYRQSLGQGLEFLIYFQGNSAPDKSGLPSDRFSAERTGGSVSTLTIQRTQQEDSAVYLCASSFTSRGVSLEQYFGPGTRLTVT.

This clonotype showed up many times. The chain couples TRBV2 to TRBJ1-5; D possibly corresponds to TRBD1 (6 bases). Trimming removed 8 bases at V and 5 bases at J, with 10 bases between. Per the germline V gene, CDR1 is SNHLY and CDR2 is FYNNEI. The CDR3 covers 12 residues. The CDR3 spells CASGGDYQPQHF. The CDR3 DNA sequence: TGTGCCAGCGGGGGCGATTATCAGCCCCAGCATTTT.

About this clonotype: One junction end disagrees with the germline gene, perhaps due to a read error. The chain links TRBV7-2 to TRBJ2-7, with TRBD2 as a possible D gene (5 bases). CDR1 and CDR2 from the germline V gene are SGHTA and FQGNSA. The CDR3 is 14 residues long. Written as DNA, the CDR3 is TGCGCCAGCAGCCAAGAGGGCTACCGTTACGAGCGGTACTTC. Translation: CASSQEGYRYERYF.

The genes are TRBV20-1 and TRBJ1-5, with D maybe TRBD1 (5 bases). V lost 2 bases, J lost 6 bases, and 14 bases lay in between. CDR3 size: 14 residues. Germline loops: CDR1 DFQATT, CDR2 SNEGSKA (reference sequence). The CDR3 DNA reads TGCAGTGCTAGAAAGGGGCTAGGAGTTCAGCCCCAGCATTTT. Protein sequence: CSARKGLGVQPQHF.

As for this clonotype: Its ends do not fully match the called genes, so a read error is possible. The chain links TRBV9 to TRBJ2-5, with 7 bases lining up with TRBD2. Germline CDR1 SGDLS, CDR2 YYNGEE. The CDR3 is 16 residues long. In DNA, the CDR3 is TGTGCCTGCAGCGTAGAAGGAGCGGGGACCGGAGAGACCCAGTACTTC. It codes for CACSVEGAGTGETQYF.

This clonotype was counted between two and nine times. V is TRBV14 and J is TRBJ2-5, with a tentative D call TRBD2 (7 bases). CDR1 SGHDN and CDR2 FVKESK come from the germline V gene. The germline V and J ends were trimmed by 0 bases and 5 bases, with 19 bases remaining between them. The CDR3 length is 17 residues. The CDR3 protein is CASSQDLAGAAGETQYF. The CDR3 nucleotides are TGTGCCAGCAGCCAAGATCTCGCGGGGGCCGCCGGGGAGACCCAGTACTTC.

This chain uses TRBV7-3 with TRBJ2-5, with 11 positions matching TRBD2. V shed 4 bases, J shed 0 bases, and the junction held 10 bases outside the gene matches. Germline CDR1 is SGHTA and CDR2 is FQGTGA. The CDR3 loop spans 18 amino acids. Here the CDR3 DNA reads TGTGCCAGCAGCTCAGGGCTAGCGGGGGGCCGTTACCAAGAGACCCAGTACTTC. Its protein is CASSSGLAGGRYQETQYF.

As regards this clonotype: Mismatch with germline at one junction end may stem from a read error. This chain uses TRBV10-2 with TRBJ1-1; D is undetermined. The CDR3 has 13 residues. The germline V gene encodes CDR1 WSHSY and CDR2 SAAADI. This CDR3 is CVSSEFASTEAFF. The CDR3 DNA sequence: TGTGTCAGCAGTGAATTCGCCAGCACTGAAGCTTTCTTT.

This clonotype was detected only a few times. The CDR3 loop is CASSGAGVASPLHF. The CDR3 DNA reads as TGTGCCAGCTCGGGCGCAGGGGTTGCTTCACCCCTCCACTTT. The chain carries TRBV18 and TRBJ1-6; maybe TRBD1 (6 bases). CDR1 KGHSH and CDR2 LQKENI come from the germline V gene. The CDR3 length is 14 residues. V lost 6 bases and J 9 bases, leaving 15 bases between the germline ends.

The V call is TRBV2, the J call TRBJ1-1; 9 bases align to TRBD1. Germline V gives CDR1 SNHLY, CDR2 FYNNEI. The CDR3 totals 15 residues. Unmatched junction bases numbered 10, after V lost 7 bases and J lost 4 bases. CDR3 loop: CASMETGGLGTEAFF. The CDR3 bases are TGTGCCAGCATGGAGACAGGGGGATTAGGCACTGAAGCTTTCTTT.

As for this clonotype: This could be a read error, since a much larger clone is one nucleotide away. The chain uses TRBV7-9 and TRBJ2-7, with D hard to call. This CDR3 comprises 11 residues. The germline gives CDR1 SEHNR, CDR2 FQNEAQ (reference sequence). The DNA of the CDR3 is TGTGCCAACAGCCAAGTCTACGAGCAGTACTTC. This sequence encodes CANSQVYEQYF. The full variable domain, rest sourced from reference TRBV7-9 and TRBJ2-7, is DTGVSQNPRHKITKRGQNVTFRCDPISEHNRLYWYRQTLGQGPEFLTYFQNEAQLEKSRLLSDRFSAERPKGSFSTLEIQRTEQGDSAMYLCANSQVYEQYFGPGTRLTVT.